The entry below gives a single T cell receptor (beta chain) sequence along with its context. Its antigen is unidentified. This sample is part of a study of T cell repertoires in cytomegalovirus infection. Overall study findings and caveats: The ex vivo response showed dominance by HLA-C-restricted CMV-specific TCR beta clonotypes. Adding up the frequency of public TCR beta families identified people who carried CMV plus the relevant HLA.

The CDR3 covers 14 residues. CDR1 is SQVTM and CDR2 is ANQGSEA in the germline V gene. Between the trimmed V and J ends, which lost 6 bases and 6 bases, there was a span of 20 bases. A single record per CDR3 protein comes from TCRdb applying MiXCR to the reads. The sample shows around 750,000 distinct CDR3 sequences, 32% of them seen only once. The chain employs TRBV29-1 and TRBJ1-1; perhaps TRBD1 as D (6 bases). This receptor was obtained from a human donor in good health (CMV status not recorded). Some clones in this sample may be carry-over from other donors' samples. The sample in question was cultured CD8+ T cells from PBMCs, obtained from culture after CMV antigen stimulation. The CDR3 DNA is TGCAGCGTCTACTTCAGGGGCCGGGGGCCTGAAGCTTTCTTT. Translation: CSVYFRGRGPEAFF.